This TCR beta chain was recorded in a study of blood T cell repertoires in COVID-19. Repertoires were generated with immunoSEQ multiplex PCR, while TCRdb's copy carries only in-frame clones and drops some. The sample lists 300,000 to 350,000 clones, roughly 87% occurring once. Germline CDR1 and CDR2: MNHNS and SASEGT. J was trimmed by 11 bases and V by 1 base; bases with no gene match: 12. The CDR3 is 15 amino acids. The TCR originated in a man younger than 30 with active or convalescent COVID-19. The chain joins TRBV6-1 to TRBJ1-1; the match to TRBD1 covers 8 bases. Sequenced material: peripheral blood. In nucleotides, the CDR3 is TGTGCCAGCAGTGAAGGGTGGGACAGGAACACTGTTGCTTTCTTT. Encoded protein: CASSEGWDRNTVAFF.